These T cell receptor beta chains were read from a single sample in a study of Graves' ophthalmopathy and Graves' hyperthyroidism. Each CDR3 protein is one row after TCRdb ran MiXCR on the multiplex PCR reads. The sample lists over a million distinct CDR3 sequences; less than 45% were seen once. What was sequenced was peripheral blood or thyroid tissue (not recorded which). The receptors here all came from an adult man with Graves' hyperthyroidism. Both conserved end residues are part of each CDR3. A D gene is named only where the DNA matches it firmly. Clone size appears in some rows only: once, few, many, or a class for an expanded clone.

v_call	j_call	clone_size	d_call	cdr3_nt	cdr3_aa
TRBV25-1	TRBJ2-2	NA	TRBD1	TGTGCTAGAGACAGGGCGAGGGGCACCGGGGAGCTGTTTTTT	CARDRARGTGELFF
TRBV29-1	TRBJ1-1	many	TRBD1	TGCAGCGTGGGAAATGACAGGGGGGGCACTGAAGCTTTCTTT	CSVGNDRGGTEAFF
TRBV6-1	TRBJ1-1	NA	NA	TGTGCCAGCAGTGAAGAGTTCGGGAAGAACACTGAAGCTTTCTTT	CASSEEFGKNTEAFF
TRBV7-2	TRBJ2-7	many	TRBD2	TGTGCCAGCAGCTTAGCCACCGTCGGCGGGGGGGCTTACGAGCAGTACTTC	CASSLATVGGGAYEQYF
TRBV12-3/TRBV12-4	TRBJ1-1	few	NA	TGTGCCAGCAGTTTAAGCAAAGCGCAGAACACTGAAGCTTTCTTT	CASSLSKAQNTEAFF
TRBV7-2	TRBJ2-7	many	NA	TGTGCCAGCAGCCCATACGGCCTCCTCGAGCAGTACTTC	CASSPYGLLEQYF
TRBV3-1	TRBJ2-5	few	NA	TGTGCCAGCAGCCAAGATAGTTACCAAGAGACCCAGTACTTC	CASSQDSYQETQYF
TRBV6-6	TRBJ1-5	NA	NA	TGTGCCAGCAGTTACCGTGCGGTTGGTCAGCCCCAGCATTTT	CASSYRAVGQPQHF
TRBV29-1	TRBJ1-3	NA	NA	TGCAGCGTTGGAAGGGGCGCCATATATTTT	CSVGRGAIYF
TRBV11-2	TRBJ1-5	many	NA	TGTGCCAGCAGCTTTGACCGTTCAAATCAGCCCCAGCATTTT	CASSFDRSNQPQHF
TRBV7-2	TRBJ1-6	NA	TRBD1	TGTGCCAGCAGCCTCCGACAAGGGGACAGGACCGTCTCACCCCTCCACTTT	CASSLRQGDRTVSPLHF
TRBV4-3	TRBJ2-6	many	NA	TGCGCCAGCAGCCAAGAATCTGGGGCCAACGTCCTGACTTTC	CASSQESGANVLTF
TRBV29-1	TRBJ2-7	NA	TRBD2	TGCAGCGCTGGGGGACTAGCGGGGGCTTTGCACGAGCAGTACTTC	CSAGGLAGALHEQYF
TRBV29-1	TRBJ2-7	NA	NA	TGTGCCAGCTCACCAACGGCGAGGGGCGAGCAGTACTTC	CASSPTARGEQYF
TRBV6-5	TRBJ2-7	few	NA	TGTGCCAGCAGTTATCTTGGGACCAGCTCCTACGAGCAGTACTTC	CASSYLGTSSYEQYF
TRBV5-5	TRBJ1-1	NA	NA	TGTGCCGGCAGCATTTCAGTGAACACTGAAGCTTTCTTT	CAGSISVNTEAFF
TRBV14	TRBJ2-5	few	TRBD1	TGTGCCAGCAGCCAAGGATCGGGCAGGGGGCTTTTGGAGACCCAGTACTTC	CASSQGSGRGLLETQYF
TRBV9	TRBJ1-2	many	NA	TGTGCCAGCAGCCCCGAGGGGGGCGCCGACTATGGCTACACCTTC	CASSPEGGADYGYTF
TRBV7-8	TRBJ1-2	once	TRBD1	TGTGCCAGCAGGTCTGGGACAGGCGCCTACACCTTC	CASRSGTGAYTF
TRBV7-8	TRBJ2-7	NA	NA	TGTGCCAGCAGTTCGGGGACACTTCTTGCAGTTGACGAGCAGTACTTC	CASSSGTLLAVDEQYF
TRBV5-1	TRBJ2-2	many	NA	TGCGCCAGCAGCCCGGACGGGTTTCCCGGGGAGCTGTTTTTT	CASSPDGFPGELFF
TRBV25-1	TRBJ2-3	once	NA	TGTGCCAGCAGTGAGGAGGACGACCACACAGATACGCAGTATTTT	CASSEEDDHTDTQYF
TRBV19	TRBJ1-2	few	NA	TGTGCCAGTAGTATACCGTCCGTTAGGGGCTACACCTTC	CASSIPSVRGYTF
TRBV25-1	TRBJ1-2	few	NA	TGTGCCTGCAGTGCCCTCGAGGACTATGGCTACACCTTC	CACSALEDYGYTF